These 21 T cell receptor beta chains were sequenced from one sample in a study of Tregs in tolerant kidney transplant recipients. Assay: immunoSEQ multiplex PCR; the TCRdb copy retains only in-frame clones and omits some. The table has some 70,000 clones, over 85% seen once. The input for sequencing was CD8+ T cells from blood, taken before the transplant. Receptors originate from a human donor who received a combined kidney and bone marrow transplant.

This rearrangement joins TRBV5-8 to TRBJ1-5; possibly TRBD1 for D (6 bases). Germline lookup yields CDR1 SGHTS and CDR2 YDEGEE. This CDR3 has 15 residues. Trimming took 1 base from V and 0 from J, leaving 8 bases between them. The CDR3 coding sequence is TGTGCCAGCAGCTTGCAGGGGTTTAGCAATCAGCCCCAGCATTTT. Protein product: CASSLQGFSNQPQHF.

This chain connects TRBV30 to TRBJ1-3; TRBD1 might be the D (5 bases). Germline CDR1 and CDR2: GTSNPN and SVGIG (reference sequence). The V end was cut by 4 bases, the J end by 4 bases, with 11 bases between. CDR3 length: 13 residues. The CDR3 region is CAWTLGRGNTIYF. CDR3 sequence (DNA): TGTGCCTGGACTCTGGGGCGCGGAAACACCATATATTTT. Filled out from reference TRBV30 and TRBJ1-3, the complete variable domain reads SQTIHQWPATLVQPVGSPLSLECTVEGTSNPNLYWYRQAAGRGLQLLFYSVGIGQISSEVPQNLSASRPQDRQFILSSKKLLLSDSGFYLCAWTLGRGNTIYFGEGSWLTVV.

V usage is TRBV2 and J usage is TRBJ2-1; maybe TRBD2 (7 bases). This CDR3 comprises 16 residues. Per the germline V gene, CDR1 is SNHLY and CDR2 is FYNNEI. Trimming shortened V by 5 bases and J by 2 bases, and 16 bases separated the two germline ends. The CDR3 nucleotides read TGTGCCAGCAGTCTCCTACAGGGAGGGACCTACAATGAGCAGTTCTTC. This gives the protein CASSLLQGGTYNEQFF.

The rearrangement joins TRBV5-6 to TRBJ1-2, with D maybe TRBD1 (6 bases). The V end was cut by 1 base, the J end by 4 bases, with 11 bases between. The CDR3 is 14 amino acids. Germline loops: CDR1 SGHDT, CDR2 YYEEEE. The CDR3 DNA reads TGTGCCAGCAGCTTGTACAGGGCAATCTATGGCTACACCTTC. Translation: CASSLYRAIYGYTF.

This clone was picked up one time. The gene calls are TRBV6-5 and TRBJ2-4; 7 bases fit TRBD1. Germline loops: CDR1 MNHEY, CDR2 SVGAGI. This CDR3 region has 15 residues. V shed 5 bases, J shed 2 bases, and the junction held 6 bases outside the gene matches. The CDR3 DNA reads as TGTGCCAGCAGTGCGACAGGGTATCCCAAAAACATTCAGTACTTC. This translates into CASSATGYPKNIQYF.

This chain links TRBV6-5 with TRBJ1-2; a weak D match, TRBD1 (5 bases). Germline-derived CDR1 and CDR2 are MNHEY and SVGAGI. V gave up 6 bases and J gave up 2 bases, with 10 bases separating them. The CDR3 has 13 residues. The CDR3 region is CASSLQANYGYTF. As DNA, the CDR3 is TGTGCCAGCAGCCTACAGGCGAACTATGGCTACACCTTC.

The sample holds one count of this clone. The V and J genes are TRBV9 and TRBJ2-7, with TRBD1 matching over 10 bases. The CDR3 contains 13 residues. J gave up 3 bases and V 8 bases, and 5 bases lay outside the gene matches. Germline V CDR1 and CDR2: SGDLS, YYNGEE. CDR3 nucleotides: TGTGCCAGTTCCGGGACAGGGGACTACGAGCAGTACTTC. Translating it yields CASSGTGDYEQYF. The complete variable domain, with remaining parts taken from reference TRBV9 and TRBJ2-7, reads DSGVTQTPKHLITATGQRVTLRCSPRSGDLSVYWYQQSLDQGLQFLIQYYNGEERAKGNILERFSAQQFPDLHSELNLSSLELGDSALYFCASSGTGDYEQYFGPGTRLTVT.

The chain employs TRBV7-6 and TRBJ2-2; TRBD1 agrees at 8 bases. There are 18 residues in the CDR3. V gave up 3 bases and J gave up 6 bases; unmatched junction bases: 15. Germline CDR1 SGHVS, CDR2 FNYEAQ. CDR3 sequence (DNA): TGTGCCAGCAGCTTTGGTCACCAGACAGGGGTTTCTCCCGGGGAGCTGTTTTTT. It specifies CASSFGHQTGVSPGELFF. Full variable domain (outside the CDR3, taken from reference TRBV7-6 and TRBJ2-2): GAGVSQSPRYKVTKRGQDVALRCDPISGHVSLYWYRQALGQGPEFLTYFNYEAQQDKSGLPNDRFSAERPEGSISTLTIQRTEQRDSAMYRCASSFGHQTGVSPGELFFGEGSRLTVL.

The chain recombines TRBV5-1 with TRBJ2-5, with 8 bases lining up with TRBD1. Germline V gene sequence: CDR1 SGHRS, CDR2 YFSETQ. The ends lost 4 bases at V and 4 bases at J; junction bases unmatched: 3. The CDR3 runs to 13 residues. The CDR3, as DNA: TGCGCCAGCAGCCTGGACAGGGCAGAGACCCAGTACTTC. Its translation is CASSLDRAETQYF.

V usage is TRBV7-6 and J usage is TRBJ1-1, with a possible D match to TRBD1 (6 bases). Trimming pared 5 bases from V and 3 bases from J, leaving 10 bases between. This CDR3 comprises 13 residues. Germline values: CDR1 SGHVS, CDR2 FNYEAQ. DNA for the CDR3: TGTGCCAGCAGCCCAAAGGGGGACACTGAAGCTTTCTTT. Residues: CASSPKGDTEAFF.

The rearrangement joins TRBV6-5 to TRBJ2-7; TRBD2 agrees at 7 bases. The CDR3 consists of 12 residues. The V gene end was trimmed by 6 bases and the J gene end by 3 bases; junction bases not matched to a gene: 2. Germline V CDR1 and CDR2: MNHEY, SVGAGI. CDR3 nucleotide sequence: TGTGCCAGCAGCGGACTAGACTACGAGCAGTACTTC. It yields the protein CASSGLDYEQYF.

DNA of the CDR3: TGTGCCACCAGCAGAGATAAGGGGCAGGGACAGCCCCAGCATTTT. Translated, it gives CATSRDKGQGQPQHF. The J gene is TRBJ1-5, the V gene TRBV15; weak D call: TRBD1 (5 bases). From germline, CDR1 is LNHNV and CDR2 YYDKDF (reference sequence). The CDR3 has 15 amino acids. The V gene lost 0 bases and the J gene lost 7 bases, with 13 bases spanning the gap.

The chain joins TRBV9 to TRBJ2-3, with 7 positions matching TRBD1. The CDR3 has 16 residues. With V trimmed by 3 bases and J by 0 bases, 7 bases remained unmatched. Germline CDR1 reads SGDLS; CDR2 reads YYNGEE. The CDR3 DNA reads as TGTGCCAGCAGCGGCCAGGGGGTAGCTAGCACAGATACGCAGTATTTT. Translation gives CASSGQGVASTDTQYF. The full variable domain, completed using reference TRBV9 and TRBJ2-3, is DSGVTQTPKHLITATGQRVTLRCSPRSGDLSVYWYQQSLDQGLQFLIQYYNGEERAKGNILERFSAQQFPDLHSELNLSSLELGDSALYFCASSGQGVASTDTQYFGPGTRLTVL.

The V call is TRBV19, the J call TRBJ1-1; D is undetermined. The V gene lost 5 bases and the J gene lost 0 bases, with 7 bases spanning the gap. CDR1 and CDR2 from the germline V gene are LNHDA and SQIVND (reference sequence). This CDR3 contains 13 residues. The CDR3, as DNA: TGTGCCAGTAGTCCAAACATGAACACTGAAGCTTTCTTT. It encodes CASSPNMNTEAFF.

The V call is TRBV9, the J call TRBJ2-7; unclear D gene. With 0 bases removed from V and 5 bases from J, the gap between germline ends came to 3 bases. The CDR3 is 11 residues long. Germline V lookup: CDR1 SGDLS, CDR2 YYNGEE. Here the CDR3 DNA reads TGTGCCAGCAGCGTAGGGCACGAGCAGTACTTC. Translation: CASSVGHEQYF.

About this clone: At the DNA level, this CDR3 is encoded by other sequences in the same sample as well. CDR3 nucleotides: TGTGCCAGTAGTATCCGGGGAACCTATAATTCACCCCTCCACTTT. Protein product: CASSIRGTYNSPLHF. V gene TRBV19 combines with J gene TRBJ1-6; D not certain. V shed 3 bases and J shed 2 bases, with 8 bases lying between them. The germline CDR1 and CDR2 sequences are LNHDA and SQIVND (reference sequence). This CDR3 is 15 amino acids long.

The genes are TRBV6-5 and TRBJ2-7; weak D call: TRBD1 (6 bases). The CDR3 runs 13 residues. V lost 8 bases and J 3 bases, leaving 14 bases between the germline ends. The germline V gene has CDR1 MNHEY and CDR2 SVGAGI. CDR3 sequence: CASQSGTNYEQYF. For the CDR3, the DNA is TGTGCCAGCCAATCGGGGACAAACTACGAGCAGTACTTC.

The chain couples TRBV29-1 to TRBJ2-1; 9 bases align to TRBD2. This CDR3 comprises 13 residues. Germline CDR1 is SQVTM and CDR2 is ANQGSEA. With 4 bases clipped from V and 5 bases from J, the junction kept 3 bases outside the gene matches. The CDR3 DNA reads as TGCAGCGTTGCAGCGGGAGGCCACAATGAGCAGTTCTTC. It specifies CSVAAGGHNEQFF.

The chain employs TRBV5-1 and TRBJ1-1; 9 bases agree with TRBD1. The CDR3 is made up of 16 amino acids. Germline trimming cut 0 bases from V and 0 bases from J; bases unmatched to any gene: 3. CDR1 is SGHRS and CDR2 is YFSETQ in the germline V gene. Here the CDR3 DNA reads TGCGCCAGCAGCTTGGCCAGACAGGGGGTGAACACTGAAGCTTTCTTT. It encodes CASSLARQGVNTEAFF.

This clone showed up just once. The chain employs TRBV27 and TRBJ1-2; weak D call: TRBD1 (5 bases). The V end lost 5 bases, the J end lost 6 bases, and 22 bases lay between the germline ends. Per the germline V gene, CDR1 is MNHEY and CDR2 is SMNVEV (reference sequence). The CDR3 runs 16 residues. This CDR3 reads CASSLLQTTGLDGYTF. The CDR3 region has the DNA TGTGCCAGCAGTCTCCTTCAAACAACAGGTCTGGATGGCTACACCTTC.

This chain connects TRBV13 to TRBJ2-1; D gene unclear. V lost 0 bases to trimming and J lost 2 bases, with 5 bases between them. The CDR3 length is 14 residues. The V gene's germline CDR1 is PRHDT and CDR2 FYEKMQ (reference sequence). CDR3 amino acids: CASSLGQTYNEQFF. CDR3 coding DNA: TGTGCCAGCAGCTTAGGGCAGACCTACAATGAGCAGTTCTTC.